This T cell receptor beta chain was obtained from a study of cytomegalovirus exposure and HLA in healthy donors. Overall study context: An earlier analysis found 95 million to 140 million unique TCR beta sequences from about 190 million T cells. Findings of the study overall: Later, an analysis found that common viral pathogens appeared to be linked with several of the most significant clusters. In vitro testing confirmed three CMV-associated chains as specific for CMV antigens.

On this clone: Its antigen is as yet unknown.

Germline CDR1 SNHLY, CDR2 FYNNEI. The length of the CDR3 is 10 residues. Trimming shortened V by 11 bases and J by 5 bases, and 9 bases separated the two germline ends. A multiplex PCR was run with 60 Vbeta primers and 13 Jbeta primers. Repertoires were generated with immunoSEQ multiplex PCR, while TCRdb's copy carries only in-frame clones and drops some. This sample has about 120,000 clones, with around 75% found just once. Sample: PBMCs. The chain joins TRBV2 to TRBJ2-5; D ambiguous. The sequence derives from a woman aged 18-35 years in good health and CMV-seronegative. As DNA, the CDR3 is TGTGCCCAGTCACAGGAGACCCAGTACTTC. Translating gives CAQSQETQYF.